The rows below give T cell receptor beta chains drawn from one sample of a study of T cell repertoires in cytomegalovirus infection. Using its own MiXCR run on the reads, TCRdb lists one record per CDR3 protein. Seen here are approximately 500,000 distinct CDR3 sequences, about 10% observed once, and the top ten hold roughly 10%. Sequencing was performed on PBMCs. The source of these receptors is a human donor in good health (CMV status not recorded). Some clones in this sample may be carry-over from other donors' samples. Both conserved end residues are part of each CDR3. Fields, in order: CDR3 DNA, CDR3 protein, D gene, clone size, J gene, V gene. A D gene is named only where the DNA matches it firmly. A clone size is listed for some rows: how often the clone was seen (once, few, many), or a class if it is expanded.

CDR3 DNA: TGTGCCAGTAGTCCTGGGACAGGAGCCTACGAGCAGTACTTC
CDR3 protein: CASSPGTGAYEQYF
D gene: TRBD1
clone size: many
J gene: TRBJ2-7
V gene: TRBV19

CDR3 DNA: TGTGCCAGCAGCGCCGGGACAGGGGGCCTCGAGCAGTACTTC
CDR3 protein: CASSAGTGGLEQYF
D gene: TRBD1
clone size: few
J gene: TRBJ2-7
V gene: TRBV9

CDR3 DNA: TGTGCCAGTAGTACTAGTGTTAGCTCCTACAATGAGCAGTTCTTC
CDR3 protein: CASSTSVSSYNEQFF
D gene: NA
clone size: NA
J gene: TRBJ2-1
V gene: TRBV19

CDR3 DNA: TGTGCCAGCAGCTTAGTTAGTTTGGGCAACACTGAAGCTTTCTTT
CDR3 protein: CASSLVSLGNTEAFF
D gene: NA
clone size: few
J gene: TRBJ1-1
V gene: TRBV7-6

CDR3 DNA: TGTGCCAGCTCACCACGGTCCGAAGGGGGCCACGAGCAGTACTTC
CDR3 protein: CASSPRSEGGHEQYF
D gene: TRBD1
clone size: many
J gene: TRBJ2-7
V gene: TRBV18

CDR3 DNA: TGTGCCTGGACTTCGGCAGCCTACACTGAAGCTTTCTTT
CDR3 protein: CAWTSAAYTEAFF
D gene: NA
clone size: once
J gene: TRBJ1-1
V gene: TRBV30

CDR3 DNA: TGTGCCAGCAGTTTACTAGTAAGGGCAGATACGCAGTATTTT
CDR3 protein: CASSLLVRADTQYF
D gene: NA
clone size: many
J gene: TRBJ2-3
V gene: TRBV12-3/TRBV12-4

CDR3 DNA: TGCAGCGTTGTAGGGTTAACAGAGACCCAGTACTTC
CDR3 protein: CSVVGLTETQYF
D gene: NA
clone size: NA
J gene: TRBJ2-5
V gene: TRBV29-1

CDR3 DNA: TGTGCCAGCAGTTTCTCTCCCGACGGGGACACTGAAGCTTTCTTT
CDR3 protein: CASSFSPDGDTEAFF
D gene: NA
clone size: NA
J gene: TRBJ1-1
V gene: TRBV12-3/TRBV12-4

CDR3 DNA: TGTGCCAGCAGTCGGACAGGAGCTGGCTACACCTTC
CDR3 protein: CASSRTGAGYTF
D gene: TRBD1
clone size: NA
J gene: TRBJ1-2
V gene: TRBV6-2/TRBV6-3

CDR3 DNA: TGCAGTGCTAGAGATAGGACTAGCGGGAGAGTTGCGCAGTTCTTC
CDR3 protein: CSARDRTSGRVAQFF
D gene: TRBD2
clone size: NA
J gene: TRBJ2-1
V gene: TRBV20-1

CDR3 DNA: TGTGCCAGTAGTATCGGTCCGGGGGAGGGTGTTAATGTCGGGGAGCTGTTTTTT
CDR3 protein: CASSIGPGEGVNVGELFF
D gene: TRBD2
clone size: NA
J gene: TRBJ2-2
V gene: TRBV19

CDR3 DNA: TGTGCCAGCAGCTTAGTGGGGACAGGATCCATGAACACTGAAGCTTTCTTT
CDR3 protein: CASSLVGTGSMNTEAFF
D gene: TRBD1
clone size: many
J gene: TRBJ1-1
V gene: TRBV7-3

CDR3 DNA: TGTGCCACCAGCAGAGGAAATGGGAGAGGGTTCACAGATACGCAGTATTTT
CDR3 protein: CATSRGNGRGFTDTQYF
D gene: NA
clone size: few
J gene: TRBJ2-3
V gene: TRBV15

CDR3 DNA: TGTGCCAGCAGTTTACCATGGCCGAACACTGAAGCTTTCTTT
CDR3 protein: CASSLPWPNTEAFF
D gene: NA
clone size: many
J gene: TRBJ1-1
V gene: TRBV12-3/TRBV12-4

CDR3 DNA: TGTGCCAGCACCCGGGGACTCCTTAGGAATGAGCAGTTCTTC
CDR3 protein: CASTRGLLRNEQFF
D gene: NA
clone size: many
J gene: TRBJ2-1
V gene: TRBV28

CDR3 DNA: TGTGCCAGCAGCTTCCCGACAGGGAAAGGGGGGCTGCAAAAACTGTTTTTT
CDR3 protein: CASSFPTGKGGLQKLFF
D gene: TRBD1
clone size: many
J gene: TRBJ1-4
V gene: TRBV5-6

CDR3 DNA: TGCAACGTTGCGCTGCAGGGGAAGTTTACCTTC
CDR3 protein: CNVALQGKFTF
D gene: NA
clone size: NA
J gene: TRBJ1-2
V gene: TRBV29-1

CDR3 DNA: TGCAGTGCTAGGGTGGTAGGGGGGGGCAGCTCCTACAATGAGCAGTTCTTC
CDR3 protein: CSARVVGGGSSYNEQFF
D gene: NA
clone size: few
J gene: TRBJ2-1
V gene: TRBV20-1

CDR3 DNA: TGCGCCAGCAGGACGACTACGACTGAGCAGTACTTC
CDR3 protein: CASRTTTTEQYF
D gene: NA
clone size: many
J gene: TRBJ2-7
V gene: TRBV5-1

CDR3 DNA: TGCAGTGCTAGGTCCGGGACTAGCGGGAAAGATACGCAGTATTTT
CDR3 protein: CSARSGTSGKDTQYF
D gene: TRBD2
clone size: few
J gene: TRBJ2-3
V gene: TRBV20-1

CDR3 DNA: TGTGCCAGTAGTATTGACCCTGGGAGGGGACTAGCGAGTAACACCGGGGAGCTGTTTTTT
CDR3 protein: CASSIDPGRGLASNTGELFF
D gene: TRBD2
clone size: NA
J gene: TRBJ2-2
V gene: TRBV19

CDR3 DNA: TGTGCCAGCAGCTTAGACAGCCTGGGCTATGGCTACACCTTC
CDR3 protein: CASSLDSLGYGYTF
D gene: NA
clone size: many
J gene: TRBJ1-2
V gene: TRBV11-2

CDR3 DNA: TGTGCCAGCAACTTATACGAATATGGCTACACCTTC
CDR3 protein: CASNLYEYGYTF
D gene: NA
clone size: NA
J gene: TRBJ1-2
V gene: TRBV7-9

CDR3 DNA: TGTGCCAGCCTAGGGATTTTTGCATCCTCTGGAAACACCATATATTTT
CDR3 protein: CASLGIFASSGNTIYF
D gene: NA
clone size: NA
J gene: TRBJ1-3
V gene: TRBV7-9

CDR3 DNA: TGTGCCAGCAGCCCGGGGACTAGCGTTGGCAATGAGCAGTTCTTC
CDR3 protein: CASSPGTSVGNEQFF
D gene: TRBD2
clone size: NA
J gene: TRBJ2-1
V gene: TRBV7-3

CDR3 DNA: TGTGCCACCTCCCAGAGCAGCGGGGACACAGATACGCAGTATTTT
CDR3 protein: CATSQSSGDTDTQYF
D gene: TRBD2
clone size: few
J gene: TRBJ2-3
V gene: TRBV19

CDR3 DNA: TGCAGTGCTAGCAAACCGGGACTCCCAGGGCAGTACTTC
CDR3 protein: CSASKPGLPGQYF
D gene: NA
clone size: NA
J gene: TRBJ2-7
V gene: TRBV20-1

CDR3 DNA: TGTGCCAGCAGCTTGGGGGGGGGGCAGCCTGATTCACCCCTCCACTTT
CDR3 protein: CASSLGGGQPDSPLHF
D gene: NA
clone size: few
J gene: TRBJ1-6
V gene: TRBV5-6

CDR3 DNA: TGTGCCAGCAGCTTAGGACAGGGGCTTTACAATGAGCAGTTCTTC
CDR3 protein: CASSLGQGLYNEQFF
D gene: TRBD1
clone size: many
J gene: TRBJ2-1
V gene: TRBV7-6

CDR3 DNA: TGTGCCAGCAGCTCCACAGGGTACGGCTATGGCTACACCTTC
CDR3 protein: CASSSTGYGYGYTF
D gene: NA
clone size: many
J gene: TRBJ1-2
V gene: TRBV7-9

CDR3 DNA: TGTGCCACCGACGACAGCTCCTACGAGCAGTACTTC
CDR3 protein: CATDDSSYEQYF
D gene: NA
clone size: few
J gene: TRBJ2-7
V gene: TRBV28

CDR3 DNA: TGTGCCATCAGTGAGTCGACTAGTACCCATGAGCAGTTCTTC
CDR3 protein: CAISESTSTHEQFF
D gene: NA
clone size: few
J gene: TRBJ2-1
V gene: TRBV10-3

CDR3 DNA: TGTGCCAGCAGCAAACTATCAGGGGGCCAAGAGACCCAGTACTTC
CDR3 protein: CASSKLSGGQETQYF
D gene: TRBD1
clone size: many
J gene: TRBJ2-5
V gene: TRBV27

CDR3 DNA: TGTGCCATAGGGAGGCAGGGGGATTCACCCCTCCACTTT
CDR3 protein: CAIGRQGDSPLHF
D gene: TRBD1
clone size: many
J gene: TRBJ1-6
V gene: TRBV10-3

CDR3 DNA: TGTGCCAGTAGTCCGAGACAGGGGGCGAGGGATACGCAGTATTTT
CDR3 protein: CASSPRQGARDTQYF
D gene: TRBD1
clone size: many
J gene: TRBJ2-3
V gene: TRBV19

CDR3 DNA: TGTGCCAGCAGCCCCTGGGCGGGGGGGAAGTACTATGGCTACACCTTC
CDR3 protein: CASSPWAGGKYYGYTF
D gene: NA
clone size: NA
J gene: TRBJ1-2
V gene: TRBV7-8

CDR3 DNA: TGTGCCAGCAGTACAGTTGGACTAGCGGGGGGGCTCATCATGGAGTTCTTC
CDR3 protein: CASSTVGLAGGLIMEFF
D gene: TRBD2
clone size: many
J gene: TRBJ2-1
V gene: TRBV27

CDR3 DNA: TGTGCCAGCAGCCAAGGGGAGAGACAGGGGAACAATGAGCAGTTCTTC
CDR3 protein: CASSQGERQGNNEQFF
D gene: TRBD1
clone size: many
J gene: TRBJ2-1
V gene: TRBV4-2

CDR3 DNA: TGTGCCACCCAGCAGGGGGGGAATCAGCCCCAGCATTTT
CDR3 protein: CATQQGGNQPQHF
D gene: TRBD1
clone size: NA
J gene: TRBJ1-5
V gene: TRBV24-1

CDR3 DNA: TGTGCCTGGAGTGTAGGGCCCCAAATTTATGGCTACACCTTC
CDR3 protein: CAWSVGPQIYGYTF
D gene: NA
clone size: many
J gene: TRBJ1-2
V gene: TRBV30

CDR3 DNA: TGCAGTGCGATCGACAGGGTCAATCAGCCCCAGCATTTT
CDR3 protein: CSAIDRVNQPQHF
D gene: TRBD1
clone size: NA
J gene: TRBJ1-5
V gene: TRBV20-1

CDR3 DNA: TGTGCCAGCAGTCCTCGAGGAGGGCGGAACACTGAAGCTTTCTTT
CDR3 protein: CASSPRGGRNTEAFF
D gene: NA
clone size: NA
J gene: TRBJ1-1
V gene: TRBV27

CDR3 DNA: TGTGCCACCGCCAGTTACACCTACAATGAGCAGTTCTTC
CDR3 protein: CATASYTYNEQFF
D gene: NA
clone size: few
J gene: TRBJ2-1
V gene: TRBV10-3

CDR3 DNA: TGTGCCAGCAGCTTAGTAACAGTCGCCACCGGGGAGCTGTTTTTT
CDR3 protein: CASSLVTVATGELFF
D gene: NA
clone size: many
J gene: TRBJ2-2
V gene: TRBV7-9

CDR3 DNA: TGTGCCAGCAGCTGGGGACAGGGGATGAACACTGAAGCTTTCTTT
CDR3 protein: CASSWGQGMNTEAFF
D gene: TRBD1
clone size: many
J gene: TRBJ1-1
V gene: TRBV7-9

CDR3 DNA: TGTGCCAGCAGCTGGGGAAGGGGGGTTCAAGAGACCCAGTACTTC
CDR3 protein: CASSWGRGVQETQYF
D gene: NA
clone size: NA
J gene: TRBJ2-5
V gene: TRBV7-7

CDR3 DNA: TGTGCCAGCCGCATCACCCTGGACGCTGAAGCTTTCTTT
CDR3 protein: CASRITLDAEAFF
D gene: NA
clone size: NA
J gene: TRBJ1-1
V gene: TRBV10-3

CDR3 DNA: TGCAGTGCTAGAGATTGGGGGGAGTCGACTGAAGCTTTCTTT
CDR3 protein: CSARDWGESTEAFF
D gene: NA
clone size: NA
J gene: TRBJ1-1
V gene: TRBV20-1

CDR3 DNA: TGCGCCAGCAGTTTACTGGACAGGGGGATCCCAACCGGGGAGCTGTTTTTT
CDR3 protein: CASSLLDRGIPTGELFF
D gene: TRBD1
clone size: few
J gene: TRBJ2-2
V gene: TRBV4-1

CDR3 DNA: TGTGCCAGCAGCCTCGGCGGGGGGAGTAACGAGCAGTACTTC
CDR3 protein: CASSLGGGSNEQYF
D gene: TRBD2
clone size: NA
J gene: TRBJ2-7
V gene: TRBV3-1

CDR3 DNA: TGCAGTGCTAGTCGGCAGATCAATGAAAAACTGTTTTTT
CDR3 protein: CSASRQINEKLFF
D gene: NA
clone size: many
J gene: TRBJ1-4
V gene: TRBV20-1

CDR3 DNA: TGTGCCAGCGCCCGAGATCCAGGACAGGCGGGCTATGGCTACACCTTC
CDR3 protein: CASARDPGQAGYGYTF
D gene: TRBD1
clone size: NA
J gene: TRBJ1-2
V gene: TRBV6-5

CDR3 DNA: TGTGCCAGCAGTCCGGGGACTAGCAACTACGAGCAGTACTTC
CDR3 protein: CASSPGTSNYEQYF
D gene: TRBD2
clone size: many
J gene: TRBJ2-7
V gene: TRBV28

CDR3 DNA: TGTGCCAGTAGTATGGCGGGGGGCGTTTTGTCCGGGGAGCTGTTTTTT
CDR3 protein: CASSMAGGVLSGELFF
D gene: TRBD2
clone size: many
J gene: TRBJ2-2
V gene: TRBV19

CDR3 DNA: TGCGCCAGCAGCTTAGCGGGGACACCCAGCACAGATACGCAGTATTTT
CDR3 protein: CASSLAGTPSTDTQYF
D gene: NA
clone size: few
J gene: TRBJ2-3
V gene: TRBV5-1

CDR3 DNA: TGTGCCAGCAGCTTAGAGGGCGGCTACGAGCAGTACTTC
CDR3 protein: CASSLEGGYEQYF
D gene: NA
clone size: many
J gene: TRBJ2-7
V gene: TRBV7-2

CDR3 DNA: TGTGCCAGTAGTATTAACAGGGAGGAACACACAGATACGCAGTATTTT
CDR3 protein: CASSINREEHTDTQYF
D gene: NA
clone size: many
J gene: TRBJ2-3
V gene: TRBV19